At least ten counts were recorded for the clone carrying this T cell receptor (beta chain). The sample originates from a study of CD8 T cells in ankylosing spondylitis. The CDR3 extends over 14 amino acids. V was cut by 1 base and J by 10 bases, with 14 bases left in between. The germline gives CDR1 LGHDT, CDR2 YNNKEL (reference sequence). Libraries of TCR beta came from quantitative 5'-RACE with molecular barcodes. One entry per CDR3 protein, called by TCRdb with MiXCR from the 5' RACE reads. The sample has 100,000 to 150,000 distinct CDR3 sequences, roughly 8.8% seen once; the top ten hold 2.5% to 3.5%.

The sequencing input was blood, either unsorted or a sorted T cell fraction (not recorded which). The receptor was derived from a male donor with ankylosing spondylitis or in good health (not recorded which). The chain couples TRBV3-1 to TRBJ1-5; D is ambiguous. This chain's CDR3 is CASSQGGHISPQHF. Here the CDR3 DNA reads TGTGCCAGCAGCCAAGGGGGTCACATCAGCCCCCAGCATTTT.